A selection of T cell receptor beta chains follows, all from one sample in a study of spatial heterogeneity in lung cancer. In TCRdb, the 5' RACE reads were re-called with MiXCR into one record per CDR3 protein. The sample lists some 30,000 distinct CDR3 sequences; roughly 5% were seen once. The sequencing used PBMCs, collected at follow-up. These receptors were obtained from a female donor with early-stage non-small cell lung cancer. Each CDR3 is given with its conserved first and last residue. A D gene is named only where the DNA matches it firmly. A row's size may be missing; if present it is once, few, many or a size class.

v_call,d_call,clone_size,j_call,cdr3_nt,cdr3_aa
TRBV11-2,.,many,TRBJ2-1,TGTGCCAGCAGCTTAGATCAGGGCTCCTACAATGAGCAGTTCTTC,CASSLDQGSYNEQFF
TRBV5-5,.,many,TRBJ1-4,TGTGCCAGCAGCTTGGCACAGTTTAATGAAAAACTGTTTTTT,CASSLAQFNEKLFF
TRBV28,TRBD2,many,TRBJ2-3,TGTGCCAGCAGTACGATTAGCGGGATCACAGATACGCAGTATTTT,CASSTISGITDTQYF
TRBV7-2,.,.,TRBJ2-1,TGTGCCAGCAGCCCAAGTTCGACAGGCTACAATGAGCAGTTCTTC,CASSPSSTGYNEQFF
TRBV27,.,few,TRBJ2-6,TGTGCCAGCAGTCTCCTGACAGGAGGTTACTCTGGGGCCAACGTCCTGACTTTC,CASSLLTGGYSGANVLTF
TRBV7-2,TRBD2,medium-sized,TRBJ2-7,TGTGCCAGCAGCTTAGCGCCTAGCGGAGGGGCCTACGAGCAGTACTTC,CASSLAPSGGAYEQYF
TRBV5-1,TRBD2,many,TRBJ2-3,TGCGCCAGCTACGATAGCGGGAGGTTCAGGGATACGCAGTATTTT,CASYDSGRFRDTQYF
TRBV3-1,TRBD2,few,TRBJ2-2,TGTGCCAGCAGCCAGGGACTAGCGGGCCCGACCGGGGAGCTGTTTTTT,CASSQGLAGPTGELFF
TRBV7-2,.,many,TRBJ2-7,TGTGCCAGCAGCTTTACCACCGGATACGAGCAGTACTTC,CASSFTTGYEQYF
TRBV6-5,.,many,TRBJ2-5,TGTGCCAGCAGTTACTCACATCAAGAGACCCAGTACTTC,CASSYSHQETQYF
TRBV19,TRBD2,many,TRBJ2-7,TGTGCCAGTAGTATAGCTAGCGGGACCTACGAGCAGTACTTC,CASSIASGTYEQYF
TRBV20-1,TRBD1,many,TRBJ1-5,TGCAGTGCTAGCATGAGACAGGGCCTCAATCAGCCCCAGCATTTT,CSASMRQGLNQPQHF
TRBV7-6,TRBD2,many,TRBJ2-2,TGTGCCAGCAGCGCGGGGGGTAGCTCCGGGGAGCTGTTTTTT,CASSAGGSSGELFF
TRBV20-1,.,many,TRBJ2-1,TGCAGTGCTCGAGCTACATCTTACTACAATGAGCAGTTCTTC,CSARATSYYNEQFF
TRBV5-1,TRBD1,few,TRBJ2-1,TGCGCCAGCAGCTTGGACAGGGGCCCCTACAATGAGCAGTTCTTC,CASSLDRGPYNEQFF
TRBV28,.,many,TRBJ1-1,TGTGCCAGCAGTTCCCCCCTCACTGAAGCTTTCTTT,CASSSPLTEAFF
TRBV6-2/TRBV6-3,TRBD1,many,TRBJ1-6,TGTGCCAGCAGTACTAGCTACCTGTGGCTTGGACAGGACAATTCACCCCTCCACTTT,CASSTSYLWLGQDNSPLHF
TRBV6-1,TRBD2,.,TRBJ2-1,TGTGCCAGCAGTGAAGGAACTAGCGGGATGGATGAGCAGTTCTTC,CASSEGTSGMDEQFF
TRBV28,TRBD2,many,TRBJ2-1,TGTGCCAGCACCATATTGCGAGGGGCAGCGGGAGACAATGAGCAGTTCTTC,CASTILRGAAGDNEQFF
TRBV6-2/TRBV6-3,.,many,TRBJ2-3,TGTGCCAGCAGTGGGAGGCGGCGGTCTAACACAGATACGCAGTATTTT,CASSGRRRSNTDTQYF
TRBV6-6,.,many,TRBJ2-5,TGTGCCAGCAGTTACTCCCGACAGGTCCAAGAGACCCAGTACTTC,CASSYSRQVQETQYF
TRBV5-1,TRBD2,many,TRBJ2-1,TGCGCCAGCAGCTTAGCGGGAGTCTCCCACAATGAGCAGTTCTTC,CASSLAGVSHNEQFF
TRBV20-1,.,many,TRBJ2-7,TGCAGTGCTAGACCCGACGGGCTCTACGAGCAGTACTTC,CSARPDGLYEQYF
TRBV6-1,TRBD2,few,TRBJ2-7,TGTGCCAGCAGTGACGGGGGGAACGAGCAGTACTTC,CASSDGGNEQYF
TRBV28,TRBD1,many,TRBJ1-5,TGTGCCAGCAGTTTATGGGGGCAGGGGGGACAGCCCCAGCATTTT,CASSLWGQGGQPQHF
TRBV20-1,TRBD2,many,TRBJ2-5,TGCAGTGCTAGTGACGCGGGGGGGCGAGAGACCCAGTACTTC,CSASDAGGRETQYF
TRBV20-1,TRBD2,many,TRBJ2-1,TGCAGTGCTAGACCCCTACTAGCGGGAGAGCACAATGAGCAGTTCTTC,CSARPLLAGEHNEQFF